This is a list of T cell receptor beta chains from one sample in a study of OX40 agonist ivuxolimab in advanced cancers. Some clones are missing from TCRdb's copy, which holds only in-frame ones; the method was immunoSEQ multiplex PCR. The sample consists of tens of thousands of clones, roughly nine tenths of them appearing once. Sequenced here: CD4+ or CD8+ T cells sorted from blood, sampled in a trial of the OX40 agonist ivuxolimab. Source of these receptors: an adult with an advanced solid tumor such as melanoma, head and neck, liver or kidney cancer. CDR3s include the opening cysteine and the closing phenylalanine or tryptophan. The order of the fields is V gene, CDR3 protein.

v_call: TRBV7-9
cdr3_aa: CSGGFSTDTQYF

v_call: TRBV6-5
cdr3_aa: CASSPTGTTNEKLFF

v_call: TRBV2
cdr3_aa: CASSWTLGNQPQHF

v_call: TRBV18
cdr3_aa: CASSLGTGANTGELFF

v_call: TRBV5-8
cdr3_aa: CASNDAGGGWDTQYF

v_call: TRBV5-3
cdr3_aa: CARSGGLAGSRAYEQYF

v_call: TRBV28
cdr3_aa: CASSQLAGGFAEQYF

v_call: TRBV30
cdr3_aa: CAYQTGPSNEKLFF

v_call: TRBV6-4
cdr3_aa: CASSDPDRKFEQYF

v_call: TRBV2
cdr3_aa: CASRGIRGPGANVLTF

v_call: TRBV7-3
cdr3_aa: CASSLTGQGGSETQYF

v_call: TRBV7-8
cdr3_aa: CASSYLSGTAYSYEQYF

v_call: TRBV15
cdr3_aa: CATSGDTGELFF

v_call: TRBV6-5
cdr3_aa: CASSRDRGYQPQHF

v_call: TRBV7-2
cdr3_aa: CASSLASTSGGALYF

v_call: TRBV4-3
cdr3_aa: CASSQEVGGNSPLHF

v_call: TRBV6-1
cdr3_aa: CASLIRGRGHTEAFF

v_call: TRBV6-5
cdr3_aa: CASSYGASPNTGELFF

v_call: TRBV10-3
cdr3_aa: CAISLGDIQYF

v_call: TRBV2
cdr3_aa: CASKGMSGRALETQYF

v_call: TRBV2
cdr3_aa: CASSDRRRETQYF

v_call: TRBV2
cdr3_aa: CASSEAGGNTIYF

v_call: TRBV27
cdr3_aa: CASSLSGTNPRGELFF

v_call: TRBV6-1
cdr3_aa: CASSWTGGSYNEQFF

v_call: TRBV27
cdr3_aa: CASSRQGNTGELFF

v_call: TRBV11-2
cdr3_aa: CASSLDRTQETQYF

v_call: TRBV7-3
cdr3_aa: CASSLEGHGQETQYF

v_call: TRBV28
cdr3_aa: CASSSLTGGEKLFF

v_call: TRBV29-1
cdr3_aa: CSVELTSGLSYEQYF

v_call: TRBV7-8
cdr3_aa: CASSLAPEDPYGYTF

v_call: TRBV27
cdr3_aa: CASRPEIRGTKNIQYF

v_call: TRBV11-2
cdr3_aa: CASSPGGSSYEQYF

v_call: TRBV4-3
cdr3_aa: CASSRVGSTDTQYF

v_call: TRBV18
cdr3_aa: CASSPLGLAGPGGQFF

v_call: TRBV10-3
cdr3_aa: CAISESRVTANSPLHF

v_call: TRBV11-2
cdr3_aa: CASSLGPSEAYEQYF

v_call: TRBV6-6
cdr3_aa: CASSYSTVMNTEAFF

v_call: TRBV2
cdr3_aa: CASSELQVGDTQYF

v_call: TRBV4-3
cdr3_aa: CASSQVLGVTEAFF

v_call: TRBV6-1
cdr3_aa: CASSLEQGANQPQHF

v_call: TRBV7-9
cdr3_aa: CASSNRDNEQFF